A single sample gave rise to the 8 T cell receptor beta chains below, sequenced in a study of blood T cell repertoires in COVID-19. This table comes from immunoSEQ multiplex PCR, and its TCRdb copy is limited to in-frame clones, with some not included. The sample carries 200,000 to 300,000 clones, about 90% recorded once. The sequenced material came from peripheral blood. The receptor source for this set is an elderly man with acute or convalescent COVID-19.

The rearrangement links TRBV9 to TRBJ1-3, with TRBD1 identical over 7 bases. Germline V gene data show CDR1 as SGDLS and CDR2 as YYNGEE. The CDR3 covers 15 residues. The V segment lost 3 bases and the J segment 4 bases; nucleotides outside the gene matches: 7. The DNA of the CDR3 is TGTGCCAGCAGCGAGCGCGAGACAGGGGGAAACACCATATATTTT. Protein: CASSERETGGNTIYF.

CDR3 in DNA: TGTGCCAGCAGTGTTACCGGGACAGGGGGCAATGGCTACACCTTC. Translating gives CASSVTGTGGNGYTF. V and J are TRBV25-1 and TRBJ1-2; 12 bases are shared with TRBD1. CDR1 and CDR2 (germline): MGHDK, SYGVNS. This CDR3 has 15 amino acids. The V gene end was trimmed by 4 bases and the J gene end by 6 bases; junction bases not matched to a gene: 6.

The gene calls are TRBV7-2 and TRBJ2-5; D perhaps matches TRBD2 (6 bases). Germline CDR1 and CDR2: SGHTA and FQGNSA. CDR3 length equals 14 residues. Trimming pared 1 base from V and 4 bases from J, leaving 10 bases between. CDR3 loop: CASSLEGRRETQYF. In DNA, the CDR3 is TGTGCCAGCAGCTTAGAGGGGAGGCGAGAGACCCAGTACTTC.

The count of this clone is one. This chain's CDR3 is CASSSDRLPYYNQPQHF. In nucleotides, the CDR3 is TGTGCCAGCTCATCAGACAGACTCCCATATTACAATCAGCCCCAGCATTTT. The V call is TRBV18, the J call TRBJ1-5; a weak D match, TRBD1 (5 bases). The germline V gene has CDR1 KGHSH and CDR2 LQKENI. This CDR3 has 17 residues. With 5 bases removed from V and 3 bases from J, the gap between germline ends came to 20 bases. The full variable domain, completed using reference TRBV18 and TRBJ1-5, is NAGVMQNPRHLVRRRGQEARLRCSPMKGHSHVYWYRQLPEEGLKFMVYLQKENIIDESGMPKERFSAEFPKEGPSILRIQQVVRGDSAAYFCASSSDRLPYYNQPQHFGDGTRLSIL.

V is TRBV5-6 and J is TRBJ2-5; no reliable D call. Per germline, CDR1 SGHDT and CDR2 YYEEEE. This CDR3 has 13 residues. V lost 2 bases to trimming and J lost 4 bases, with 9 bases between them. CDR3 in amino acids: CASSFYRGETQYF. In DNA, the CDR3 is TGTGCCAGCAGCTTTTATCGAGGAGAGACCCAGTACTTC.

This clone was picked up a small number of times. The rearrangement uses TRBV21-1 and TRBJ1-1; the DNA was not used to check the table's D call, TRBD1. TRBV21-1 is a pseudogene segment. This CDR3 comprises 15 residues. DNA of the CDR3: TGTGCCAGCAGCGAAAAAGGGGGCCTGGGGACTGAAGCTTTCTTT. Amino acid sequence: CASSEKGGLGTEAFF.

The J gene is TRBJ1-2, the V gene TRBV5-1; D gene unclear. The germline V gene has CDR1 SGHRS and CDR2 YFSETQ. The CDR3 has 13 amino acids. V gave up 0 bases and J gave up 3 bases, with 6 bases separating them. For the CDR3, the DNA is TGCGCCAGCAGCTTGGACGGTGACTATGGCTACACCTTC. Translated, it gives CASSLDGDYGYTF.

The V call is TRBV29-1, the J call TRBJ2-2; 11 nucleotides match TRBD2. V gave up 7 bases and J gave up 1 base; unmatched junction bases: 5. The CDR3 contains 15 residues. Germline V gene sequence: CDR1 SQVTM, CDR2 ANQGSEA. CDR3 bases: TGCAGCGCGACCCTAGCGGGAGGGAACACCGGGGAGCTGTTTTTT. It is translated as CSATLAGGNTGELFF.